This is a list of T cell receptor beta chains from one sample in a study of blood T cells in healthy people across ages. TCRdb called the 5' RACE reads again in MiXCR, with one record for every CDR3 protein. The repertoire holds nearly 800,000 distinct CDR3 sequences, with about 25% as singletons. These data are also associated with another study on T cells of mothers and their children.

Material for sequencing was blood. The receptors come from a boy aged 5-17 years in good health. The CDR3 runs from the conserved cysteine through the conserved F or W. The D gene is left open where the match is weak. Only some rows state a clone size, as once, few, many or a class for expanded clones.

j_call d_call clone_size v_call cdr3_length cdr3_nt cdr3_aa
TRBJ2-7 - many TRBV20-1 13 TGCAGTGCTACCTTGGACACTAACTACGAGCAGTACTTC CSATLDTNYEQYF
TRBJ2-7 - - TRBV18 15 TGTGCCAGCTCACCACCGAGCGGAAGGAGTTACGAGCAGTACTTC CASSPPSGRSYEQYF
TRBJ2-7 - - TRBV7-8 13 TGTGCCGGCAGCCCAAACAGGGTCCACGAGCAGTACTTC CAGSPNRVHEQYF
TRBJ2-5 - few TRBV24-1 16 TGTGCCACCAGTGATCCAGGGGAGAGGGGCCAAGAGACCCAGTACTTC CATSDPGERGQETQYF
TRBJ2-4 - few TRBV12-3/TRBV12-4 21 TGTGCCAGCAGTTTGGCCGGGGTCGTGAGAGTAAGGGCGAATGGCAAAAACATTCAGTACTTC CASSLAGVVRVRANGKNIQYF
TRBJ1-3 - - TRBV20-1 11 TGCAGTGCTAGGACCGGAAACACCATATATTTT CSARTGNTIYF
TRBJ2-7 - - TRBV7-2 12 TGTGCCAGCAGCTTTAGAGCCTACGAGCAGTACTTC CASSFRAYEQYF
TRBJ1-1 TRBD1 many TRBV7-2 14 TGTGCCAGCAGCGTAGACAGGGGGAACACTGAAGCTTTCTTT CASSVDRGNTEAFF
TRBJ2-5 - - TRBV12-5 12 TGTGCTAGTGGTTTCGGTGGGGAGACCCAGTACTTC CASGFGGETQYF
TRBJ1-1 - - TRBV5-5 12 TGTGCCAGCAGCTTCCGGGAACGCGAAGCTTTCTTT CASSFREREAFF
TRBJ2-1 - - TRBV5-6 13 TGTGCCAGCCGTCTGTCTGGAGAGAATGAGCAGTTCTTC CASRLSGENEQFF
TRBJ1-1 - few TRBV5-1 15 TGCGCCAGCAGCTTGGGACAGGTCATGAACACTGAAGCTTTCTTT CASSLGQVMNTEAFF
TRBJ2-7 - - TRBV2 14 TGTGCCAGTGATCGACTAGGAGCCTCCTACGAGCAGTACTTC CASDRLGASYEQYF
TRBJ1-4 TRBD1 few TRBV24-1 14 TGTGCCACCGGCGGTACAGGGGGGCCATGGAAACTGTTTTTT CATGGTGGPWKLFF
TRBJ2-1 - few TRBV27 14 TGTGCCAGCAGTTACCGGGGGTCGGGCAATGAGCAGTCCTTC CASSYRGSGNEQSF
TRBJ1-6 - many TRBV6-1 18 TGTGCCAGCAGTGACGGACTTCAGGGGTACTCCTATAATTCACCCCTCCACTTT CASSDGLQGYSYNSPLHF
TRBJ2-3 - - TRBV4-3 13 TGCGCCAGCAGCCAACGGCGGAGAGATACGCAGTATTTT CASSQRRRDTQYF
TRBJ2-1 - - TRBV7-3 17 TGTGCCAGCAGCTTATTGGAGGGGTACAGCTCCTACAATGAGCAGTTCTTC CASSLLEGYSSYNEQFF
TRBJ2-5 - few TRBV11-2 17 TGTGCCAGCAGCTTACGTTGGCAGGAGCTACGCCAAGAGACCCAGTACTTC CASSLRWQELRQETQYF
TRBJ1-1 - - TRBV20-1 13 TGCAGTGCTAGGGTTCAGGGGATCGCTGAAGCTTTCTTT CSARVQGIAEAFF
TRBJ2-3 - few TRBV4-3 17 TGCGCCAGCAGCCAAGATTCTTCCGGGATCGGGGCAGATACGCAGTATTTT CASSQDSSGIGADTQYF
TRBJ2-1 TRBD2 few TRBV15 16 TGTGCCACCAGCGGCGGGAGGGCCTTCTTTCGCAATGAGCAGTTCTTC CATSGGRAFFRNEQFF
TRBJ1-6 - few TRBV11-2 15 TGTGCCAGCAGCTTGGCTATAGACCCGTCCTCACCCCTCCACTTT CASSLAIDPSSPLHF
TRBJ2-4 - - TRBV11-1 15 TGTGCCAGCAGCGAAAGACAGGTTTGGGAAAACATTCAGTACTTC CASSERQVWENIQYF
TRBJ2-3 - - TRBV24-1 13 TGTGCCACCAGTGGAAGCTTTACGGATACGCAGTATTTT CATSGSFTDTQYF
TRBJ2-3 TRBD1 few TRBV10-3 15 TGTGCCATCAGTGACGACAGGGCTGGCACAGATACGCAGTATTTT CAISDDRAGTDTQYF
TRBJ2-5 - few TRBV20-1 13 TGCAGTGCTAATTATGACAGAGGAGAGACCCAGTACTTC CSANYDRGETQYF